These T cell receptor beta chains were read from a single sample in a study of cytomegalovirus exposure and HLA in healthy donors. Sequenced by immunoSEQ multiplex PCR; TCRdb stores in-frame clones only, minus some. Its clone listing holds some 44,000 clones. The sample was PBMCs. The receptors derive from a woman aged 25 to 39 in good health and CMV-seronegative. Both conserved end residues are part of each CDR3. A D gene is named only where the DNA matches it firmly.

D: TRBD1; J: TRBJ1-2; V: TRBV5-5; CDR3: CASSLTGAYGYTF; DNA: TGTGCCAGCAGCCTGACAGGGGCCTATGGCTACACCTTC
D: NA; J: TRBJ2-7; V: TRBV27; CDR3: CASSFPFSEQYF; DNA: TGTGCCAGCAGTTTCCCGTTCTCCGAGCAGTACTTC
D: NA; J: TRBJ2-7; V: TRBV28; CDR3: CASSPGQSYEQYF; DNA: TGTGCCAGCAGTCCAGGACAGAGCTACGAGCAGTACTTC
D: TRBD1; J: TRBJ2-2; V: TRBV13; CDR3: CASSNNRGDDNTGELFF; DNA: TGTGCCAGCAGCAACAACAGGGGGGACGATAACACCGGGGAGCTGTTTTTT
D: TRBD2; J: TRBJ2-3; V: TRBV13; CDR3: CASSKRLALVDTQYF; DNA: TGTGCCAGCAGCAAACGACTAGCGTTAGTGGATACGCAGTATTTT
D: TRBD2; J: TRBJ2-7; V: TRBV28; CDR3: CATKVGRTSSYEQYF; DNA: TGTGCCACGAAGGTCGGGAGGACATCGTCCTACGAGCAGTACTTC
D: NA; J: TRBJ2-7; V: TRBV30; CDR3: CAWSLRAGVEQYF; DNA: TGTGCCTGGAGTCTTCGAGCGGGTGTGGAGCAGTACTTC
D: NA; J: TRBJ2-2; V: TRBV1; CDR3: CTSSHRSGLTNTGELFF; DNA: TGCACCAGCAGCCACCGCTCGGGACTAACGAACACCGGGGAGCTGTTTTTT
D: NA; J: TRBJ2-3; V: TRBV4-3; CDR3: CASSQGGSSTDTQYF; DNA: TGCGCCAGCAGCCAAGGAGGGTCTAGCACAGATACGCAGTATTTT
D: NA; J: TRBJ2-2; V: TRBV7-9; CDR3: CASSLATGRSTGELFF; DNA: TGTGCCAGCAGCTTAGCCACAGGGCGGAGCACCGGGGAGCTGTTTTTT
D: NA; J: TRBJ1-5; V: TRBV18; CDR3: CASSPSGGYQPQHF; DNA: TGTGCCAGCTCACCATCGGGGGGCTATCAGCCCCAGCATTTT
D: TRBD1; J: TRBJ1-3; V: TRBV19; CDR3: CASSPRRDSFSGNTIYF; DNA: TGTGCCAGTAGTCCAAGGCGGGACAGCTTCTCTGGAAACACCATATATTTT
D: TRBD2; J: TRBJ2-7; V: TRBV4-1; CDR3: CASSQPTSGIYEQYF; DNA: TGCGCCAGCAGCCAACCGACTAGCGGGATCTACGAGCAGTACTTC
D: TRBD1; J: TRBJ2-2; V: TRBV9; CDR3: CASSADREGGELFF; DNA: TGTGCCAGCAGCGCGGACAGGGAAGGCGGGGAGCTGTTTTTT
D: NA; J: TRBJ1-3; V: TRBV5-6; CDR3: CASSFLGSSGNTIYF; DNA: TGTGCCAGCAGCTTCTTGGGGAGCTCTGGAAACACCATATATTTT
D: TRBD1; J: TRBJ2-7; V: TRBV6-1; CDR3: CASKTGNSPPYEQYF; DNA: TGTGCCAGCAAGACAGGGAATAGTCCCCCCTACGAGCAGTACTTC
D: NA; J: TRBJ1-5; V: TRBV5-1; CDR3: CASSLGPSGGQPQHF; DNA: TGCGCCAGCAGCCTGGGACCCTCGGGGGGTCAGCCCCAGCATTTT
D: NA; J: TRBJ2-2; V: TRBV7-9; CDR3: CASSAGLLTGELFF; DNA: TGTGCCAGCAGCGCGGGACTCCTGACCGGGGAGCTGTTTTTT
D: TRBD1; J: TRBJ1-1; V: TRBV28; CDR3: CASSPQGQGVHTEAFF; DNA: TGTGCCAGCAGCCCTCAAGGACAGGGGGTACACACTGAAGCTTTCTTT
D: NA; J: TRBJ1-5; V: TRBV6-1; CDR3: CASSLHEGNQPQHF; DNA: TGTGCCAGCAGTTTACATGAGGGCAATCAGCCCCAGCATTTT
D: TRBD1; J: TRBJ1-1; V: TRBV19; CDR3: CASTPKAGGGTEAFF; DNA: TGTGCCAGTACCCCAAAGGCAGGGGGCGGCACTGAAGCTTTCTTT
D: TRBD2; J: TRBJ2-7; V: TRBV6-1; CDR3: CASGVAGPREQYF; DNA: TGTGCCAGCGGGGTAGCGGGACCTCGCGAGCAGTACTTC
D: TRBD1; J: TRBJ2-7; V: TRBV5-1; CDR3: CASSLDRATWQYF; DNA: TGCGCCAGCAGCCTGGACAGGGCCACTTGGCAGTACTTC
D: TRBD2; J: TRBJ2-7; V: TRBV9; CDR3: CASSGTSGTGEQYF; DNA: TGTGCCAGCAGCGGGACTAGCGGGACGGGCGAGCAGTACTTC
D: NA; J: TRBJ1-5; V: TRBV28; CDR3: CASTLGPPSNQPQHF; DNA: TGTGCCAGCACCTTGGGGCCACCTAGCAATCAGCCCCAGCATTTT
D: NA; J: TRBJ2-7; V: TRBV11-2; CDR3: CASSATGITYEQYF; DNA: TGTGCCAGCTCCGCAACAGGGATCACCTACGAGCAGTACTTC
D: NA; J: TRBJ2-6; V: TRBV30; CDR3: CAWSRWGAGSGANVLTF; DNA: TGTGCCTGGAGCCGATGGGGCGCCGGGTCTGGGGCCAACGTCCTGACTTTC
D: TRBD1; J: TRBJ2-7; V: TRBV13; CDR3: CASSLDRGTYEQYF; DNA: TGTGCCAGCAGCTTAGACAGGGGTACCTACGAGCAGTACTTC
D: NA; J: TRBJ1-1; V: TRBV5-1; CDR3: CASSPGRTALDTEAFF; DNA: TGCGCCAGCAGCCCAGGCCGTACTGCTTTGGACACTGAAGCTTTCTTT
D: NA; J: TRBJ2-5; V: TRBV29-1; CDR3: CSVGFGSGVGETQYF; DNA: TGCAGCGTGGGGTTTGGTTCAGGGGTCGGGGAGACCCAGTACTTC
D: TRBD1; J: TRBJ1-3; V: TRBV19; CDR3: CAVGPPGGNSGNTIYF; DNA: TGTGCAGTAGGGCCCCCAGGGGGCAACTCTGGAAACACCATATATTTT
D: TRBD1; J: TRBJ2-7; V: TRBV18; CDR3: CASSSYWTGEGLGEQYF; DNA: TGTGCCAGCTCATCTTACTGGACAGGGGAGGGTTTGGGCGAGCAGTACTTC
D: NA; J: TRBJ1-1; V: TRBV30; CDR3: CAWRDITEAFF; DNA: TGTGCCTGGAGGGACATAACTGAAGCTTTCTTT
D: TRBD1; J: TRBJ2-7; V: TRBV28; CDR3: CASSDRVREQYF; DNA: TGTGCCAGCAGTGACAGGGTTCGCGAGCAGTACTTC
D: TRBD2; J: TRBJ2-7; V: TRBV9; CDR3: CASSPEAGAPYEQYF; DNA: TGTGCCAGCAGCCCAGAGGCGGGAGCCCCCTACGAGCAGTACTTC
D: TRBD2; J: TRBJ2-6; V: TRBV4-3; CDR3: CASSPAGSTGANVLTF; DNA: TGCGCCAGCAGCCCAGCGGGGTCTACTGGGGCCAACGTCCTGACTTTC
D: NA; J: TRBJ1-5; V: TRBV27; CDR3: CASSLGAAYTQHF; DNA: TGTGCCAGCAGTTTAGGTGCGGCTTACACCCAGCATTTT
D: TRBD2; J: TRBJ2-7; V: TRBV7-2; CDR3: CASSFTSGSVAYEQYF; DNA: TGTGCCAGCAGCTTCACCAGCGGGAGTGTGGCCTACGAGCAGTACTTC